This TCR beta chain was identified in a study of blood T cell repertoires in COVID-19. At the level of the study: The cDNA or gDNA used as material had been derived from T cells, B-cell-depleted T cells, or PBMCs.

Germline lookup yields CDR1 LNHDA and CDR2 SQIVND (reference sequence). Trimming cost V 5 bases and J 6 bases; bases outside gene matches: 7. The CDR3 totals 14 residues. The authors' processing: Amplification of reference gene primers was used by the study to estimate nucleated cell counts. Only in-frame clones appear in the TCRdb table, and some are missing; sequencing was by immunoSEQ multiplex PCR. Clone size and the V and J calls come from that table; the DNA yielded D and trimming. The sample has 200,000 to 250,000 clones, 81% seen once. Sequences were obtained from peripheral blood. The TCR originated in a woman aged 80 or over with COVID-19, enrolled during active disease. The chain has TRBV19 and TRBJ2-7, with 10 bases identical to TRBD1. Here the CDR3 reads CASSRDRGSVEQYF. DNA of the CDR3: TGTGCCAGTAGTCGGGACAGGGGTTCGGTCGAGCAGTACTTC. The full variable domain, its missing parts supplied by reference TRBV19 and TRBJ2-7, is DGGITQSPKYLFRKEGQNVTLSCEQNLNHDAMYWYRQDPGQGLRLIYYSQIVNDFQKGDIAEGYSVSREKKESFPLTVTSAQKNPTAFYLCASSRDRGSVEQYFGPGTRLTVT.